The 24 T cell receptor beta chains given below trace back to one sample, sequenced in a study of cytomegalovirus exposure and HLA in healthy donors. The PCR had 60 Vbeta and 13 Jbeta primers. TCRdb's table, derived via immunoSEQ multiplex PCR, lists solely in-frame clones and lacks some. The sample lists roughly 200,000 clones, approximately 78% occurring once. The sequenced sample was PBMCs. These receptors originate from a man aged 25 to 40 in good health and CMV-seronegative.

This clone has a handful of counts. The chain has TRBV5-1 and TRBJ2-7, with unresolved D. From germline, CDR1 is SGHRS and CDR2 YFSETQ. Trimming left V 0 bases short and J 2 bases short, with 6 bases between. The CDR3 has 13 residues. CDR3 loop: CASSLDRTYEQYF. CDR3 in DNA: TGCGCCAGCAGCTTGGACAGAACCTACGAGCAGTACTTC.

The chain couples TRBV7-6 to TRBJ2-5, with TRBD1 matching over 7 bases. Unmatched junction bases numbered 3, after V lost 1 base and J lost 4 bases. Germline CDR1 reads SGHVS; CDR2 reads FNYEAQ. This CDR3 is built from 14 residues. The CDR3 loop reads CASSLGTGLETQYF. CDR3 DNA: TGTGCCAGCAGCTTAGGGACAGGCCTAGAGACCCAGTACTTC.

For this clone: One end of the junction fails to match germline, which may point to a read error. The CDR3 coding sequence is TGTGCCAGCAGCCCCCGAGCAACTTACAGTGAGCAGTTCTTC. Translating it yields CASSPRATYSEQFF. The J gene is TRBJ2-1, the V gene TRBV7-9; D gene ambiguous. There are 14 residues in the CDR3. Germline CDR1 reads SEHNR; CDR2 reads FQNEAQ (reference sequence).

The rearrangement joins TRBV6-1 to TRBJ1-2; 10 nucleotides agree with TRBD1. After removal of 6 bases from V and 5 bases from J, the junction contained 9 bases not matched to a gene. Per germline, CDR1 MNHNS and CDR2 SASEGT. The CDR3 spans 15 residues. The CDR3 DNA follows: TGTGCCAGCAGCGATCCGGGACAGGGGAAATATGGCTACACCTTC. As protein: CASSDPGQGKYGYTF.

This chain links TRBV6-5 with TRBJ2-7, with TRBD1 as a possible D gene (5 bases). V was cut by 2 bases and J by 6 bases, with 20 bases left in between. Germline lookup yields CDR1 MNHEY and CDR2 SVGAGI. CDR3 length: 16 amino acids. Written as DNA, the CDR3 is TGTGCCAGCAGTTACGGGGCGGCCCGCCTCCGCTCCGAGCAGTACTTC. Translating it yields CASSYGAARLRSEQYF.

Concerning this clone itself: An end of the junction does not agree with germline; a read error may underlie this. V usage is TRBV7-9 and J usage is TRBJ2-5, with D possibly being TRBD1 (6 bases). Germline V gene data show CDR1 as SEHNR and CDR2 as FQNEAQ (reference sequence). The CDR3 extends over 15 amino acids. CDR3 nucleotides: TGTTCCAGCAGCTTAGCCTCCAGGGGCCAAGAGACCCAGTACTTC. The encoded protein is CSSSLASRGQETQYF.

The chain uses TRBV7-3 and TRBJ2-1; 7 bases are a match to TRBD2. This CDR3 is 15 amino acids long. The germline V gene has CDR1 SGHTA and CDR2 FQGTGA. The V gene end was trimmed by 2 bases and the J gene end by 2 bases; junction bases not matched to a gene: 3. The CDR3 DNA reads as TGTGCCAGCAGCTTACGCGCGGGGGCCTACAATGAGCAGTTCTTC. Its translation is CASSLRAGAYNEQFF. Looking up the rest from reference TRBV7-3 and TRBJ2-1 gives the full variable domain: GAGVSQTPSNKVTEKGKYVELRCDPISGHTALYWYRQSLGQGPEFLIYFQGTGAADDSGLPNDRFFAVRPEGSVSTLKIQRTERGDSAVYLCASSLRAGAYNEQFFGPGTRLTVL.

This clone was detected a few times. The chain links TRBV4-2 to TRBJ2-1, with a possible D match to TRBD1 (6 bases). The CDR3 extends over 15 amino acids. In germline, CDR1 is LGHNA, CDR2 YNFKEQ. Between the trimmed V and J ends, which lost 0 bases and 1 base, there was a span of 7 bases. CDR3 in amino acids: CASSQETGSYNEQFF. For the CDR3, the DNA is TGTGCCAGCAGCCAAGAGACAGGTTCCTACAATGAGCAGTTCTTC.

The chain recombines TRBV6-1 with TRBJ1-5, with D possibly TRBD1 on 6 matching bases. CDR1 is MNHNS, CDR2 SASEGT, per germline. V dropped 5 bases and J dropped 6 bases, with 11 bases sitting between them. This CDR3 is 13 amino acids long. CDR3 nucleotide sequence: TGTGCCAGCAGTTTTGACAGGCTTCAGCCCCAGCATTTT. It encodes CASSFDRLQPQHF.

Comments on this clone: Relative to the germline gene, one junction end is altered; a read error may explain this. The gene calls are TRBV7-7 and TRBJ2-2; the match to TRBD2 covers 7 bases. This CDR3 spans 17 amino acids. Germline CDR1 and CDR2: SSHAT and FNYEAQ (reference sequence). As DNA, the CDR3 is TGTGCTAGCAGCTTAGGCCCGCGGGGGATAGGGACCGGGGAGCTGTTTTTT. It yields the protein CASSLGPRGIGTGELFF.

This chain uses TRBV5-6 with TRBJ2-5; 10 nucleotides align to TRBD2. The CDR3 spans 16 residues. CDR1 is SGHDT, CDR2 YYEEEE, per germline. V lost 1 base and J lost 4; bases outside the gene matches: 7. The CDR3 DNA reads TGTGCCAGCAGCTTGAGGGCTAGCGGGGGACCAGAGACCCAGTACTTC. Its protein product is CASSLRASGGPETQYF.

This chain uses TRBV5-4 with TRBJ2-1, with TRBD2 identical over 7 bases. Germline V gene sequence: CDR1 SGHNT, CDR2 YYREEE (reference sequence). Germline trimming cut 4 bases from V and 2 bases from J; bases unmatched to any gene: 3. This CDR3 comprises 14 residues. The chain's CDR3 is CASSSGTTYNEQFF. The CDR3 DNA reads TGTGCCAGCAGCAGCGGGACCACCTACAATGAGCAGTTCTTC. The full variable domain, completed using reference TRBV5-4 and TRBJ2-1, is ETGVTQSPTHLIKTRGQQVTLRCSSQSGHNTVSWYQQALGQGPQFIFQYYREEENGRGNFPPRFSGLQFPNYSSELNVNALELDDSALYLCASSSGTTYNEQFFGPGTRLTVL.

The rearrangement links TRBV28 to TRBJ1-6; 8 bases map to TRBD1. The ends lost 2 bases at V and 8 bases at J; junction bases unmatched: 2. Germline-derived CDR1 and CDR2 are MDHEN and SYDVKM. CDR3 size: 14 residues. In DNA, the CDR3 is TGTGCCAGCAGTTTACAGGGGGCTCATTCACCCCTCCACTTT. Translation gives CASSLQGAHSPLHF.

The table lists this clone with a few counts. The rearrangement links TRBV14 to TRBJ1-1, with D hard to call. Trimming took 4 bases from V and 2 from J, leaving 8 bases between them. CDR1 and CDR2 (germline): SGHDN, FVKESK. This CDR3 is built from 13 residues. The CDR3 here is CASSLKLNTEAFF. The CDR3 DNA reads as TGTGCCAGCAGCCTTAAATTAAACACTGAAGCTTTCTTT.

The chain has TRBV2 and TRBJ2-7; 7 bases fit TRBD1. V lost 2 bases, J lost 2 bases, and 9 bases stayed unmatched. Per germline, CDR1 SNHLY and CDR2 FYNNEI. This CDR3 is built from 16 residues. Written as DNA, the CDR3 is TGTGCCAGCAGTGAATCCAGCGGACAGGCGGCCTACGAGCAGTACTTC. The encoded protein is CASSESSGQAAYEQYF.

This rearrangement joins TRBV7-6 to TRBJ2-1, with 7 bases fitting TRBD2. V lost 0 bases to trimming and J lost 6 bases; unmatched junction nucleotides: 8. CDR1 and CDR2 from the germline V gene are SGHVS and FNYEAQ. The CDR3 runs 16 residues. The CDR3 DNA is TGTGCCAGCAGCTTAGCGTCTCGGGACTACACCAATGAGCAGTTCTTC. Residues: CASSLASRDYTNEQFF.

This chain uses TRBV5-8 with TRBJ2-2; D gene unclear. This CDR3 spans 16 amino acids. The V end was cut by 4 bases, the J end by 0 bases, with 13 bases between. Germline loops: CDR1 SGHTS, CDR2 YDEGEE. CDR3 coding DNA: TGTGCCAGCAGCAACGAGGAACATGCGAACACCGGGGAGCTGTTTTTT. As protein: CASSNEEHANTGELFF.

In DNA form, the CDR3 reads TGTGCCAGCAGCGAGGGGACAGACAGCTTTAGGGAGCAGTACTTC. Encoded protein: CASSEGTDSFREQYF. The chain combines TRBV9 with TRBJ2-7, with 7 bases matching TRBD1. This CDR3 has 15 residues. The trim removed 3 bases at V and 7 bases at J, leaving 13 bases unmatched. Looked up from germline, CDR1 is SGDLS and CDR2 is YYNGEE.

V usage is TRBV5-5 and J usage is TRBJ1-5, with TRBD1 as a possible D gene (5 bases). CDR1 is SGHKS and CDR2 is YYEKEE in the germline V gene (reference sequence). The V and J ends lost 2 bases and 7 bases respectively, with 16 bases between them. The CDR3 is 15 residues long. Here the CDR3 reads CASSLYSGPGQPQHF. CDR3 sequence (DNA): TGTGCCAGCAGCTTATATTCAGGTCCAGGGCAGCCCCAGCATTTT.

This clone appeared a single time. The rearrangement links TRBV7-9 to TRBJ2-7, with 9 positions matching TRBD1. J gave up 3 bases and V 1 base, and 13 bases lay outside the gene matches. Germline V gene data show CDR1 as SEHNR and CDR2 as FQNEAQ (reference sequence). This CDR3 has 18 residues. The CDR3 coding sequence is TGTGCCAGCAGCTTAGTCCCGGGACAGGGCCGGGTACGCTACGAGCAGTACTTC. The encoded protein is CASSLVPGQGRVRYEQYF.

The rearrangement links TRBV13 to TRBJ2-3; D might be TRBD2 (5 bases). This CDR3 is built from 13 residues. The V end lost 6 bases, the J end lost 5 bases, and 12 bases lay between the germline ends. CDR1 and CDR2 from the germline V gene are PRHDT and FYEKMQ (reference sequence). DNA of the CDR3: TGTGCCAGCAGTTATACCCGGGGAGATACGCAGTATTTT. Encoded protein: CASSYTRGDTQYF.

A few counts support this clone. V and J are TRBV6-6 and TRBJ2-7; TRBD1 is a possible D gene (7 bases). Trimming removed 0 bases from V and 5 bases from J, with 11 bases in between. Germline CDR1 is MNHNY and CDR2 is SVGAGI (reference sequence). The CDR3 runs to 14 residues. DNA for the CDR3: TGTGCCAGCAGTTACTCGGAGGGGGCCGACGAGCAGTACTTC. It is translated as CASSYSEGADEQYF.

This clone was observed a handful of times. The V call is TRBV5-6, the J call TRBJ1-1; D not resolved. CDR3 size: 15 residues. With 4 bases removed from V and 1 base from J, the gap between germline ends came to 14 bases. Germline V lookup: CDR1 SGHDT, CDR2 YYEEEE. The CDR3 DNA sequence: TGTGCCAGCAGCCCTGGAGGGTGGGCGAACACTGAAGCTTTCTTT. Translated: CASSPGGWANTEAFF.

The genes are TRBV11-2 and TRBJ1-2; maybe TRBD1 (5 bases). Germline lookup yields CDR1 SGHAT and CDR2 FQNNGV. This CDR3 contains 13 residues. Trimming pared 5 bases from V and 7 bases from J, leaving 14 bases between. The CDR3: CASSNLGGFGYTF. The CDR3 DNA is TGTGCCAGCAGCAACCTGGGGGGGTTTGGCTACACCTTC.